This T cell receptor beta chain was sequenced in a study of siplizumab effects on memory and regulatory T cells. In the case of this clone: The antigen is not known.

In each sample, roughly 10^5 TCR templates were assayed. The table came from immunoSEQ multiplex PCR; TCRdb's copy has only in-frame clones and leaves some out. The data show over 80,000 clones, roughly 94% seen once. Whole-study results and caveats: Sequences below about 10^-5 frequency were poorly captured, and few alloreactive clones mapped to unstimulated subsets. Versus approximately 29% in controls, the mappable alloreactive CD4+ clones averaged nearly 70% Treg-derived with siplizumab.

CDR1 and CDR2 from the germline V gene are SGHRS and YFSETQ. With 2 bases removed from V and 6 bases from J, the gap between germline ends came to 12 bases. CDR3 length: 14 residues. The TCR sequence derives from a human donor in good health. Sequencing used non-Treg CD4+ T cells sorted from blood. The chain joins TRBV5-1 to TRBJ2-1, with D perhaps matching TRBD1 or TRBD2 (5 bases each). CDR3 sequence reads: CASSFGGEGNEQFF. CDR3 nucleotides: TGCGCCAGCAGCTTTGGGGGAGAGGGCAATGAGCAGTTCTTC.